The entry that follows covers one T cell receptor beta chain sequence. Antigen: not known. The sample is drawn from a study of T cells after yellow fever vaccination. Study-level findings and limits: Few clonotypes appeared in both CD4 and CD8 compartments. At 95% to 96% for CD4 and approximately 88% for CD8, most primary-vaccination clones showed up again after the booster.

TCRdb reprocessed the 5' RACE reads via MiXCR and lists one record per CDR3 protein. This sample has about 580,000 distinct CDR3 sequences; about a sixth occur once, and the top ten carry roughly 17%. The CDR3 covers 12 residues. The germline V and J ends were trimmed by 2 bases and 6 bases, with 8 bases remaining between them. The V gene's germline CDR1 is SEHNR and CDR2 FQNEAQ (reference sequence). This clonotype originated in a man younger than 35 who received the YFV17D yellow fever vaccine. The sample in question was PBMCs, obtained 5 days after the first yellow fever vaccination. V is TRBV7-9 and J is TRBJ2-7, with D uncertain. The DNA for the CDR3 is TGTGCCAGCAGCTTATATGGTTCCGAGCAGTACTTC. Residues: CASSLYGSEQYF.